The rows below give T cell receptor beta chains drawn from one sample of a study of tumor-infiltrating lymphocytes in primary liver carcinoma. TCRdb independently ran MiXCR on the multiplex PCR reads; one entry per CDR3 protein. The sample has about 96,000 distinct CDR3 sequences, less than 70% seen once. The material sequenced was tumor-adjacent normal liver tissue. These receptors were taken from a man aged 35 to 55 with primary liver carcinoma and hepatitis B virus infection. CDR3s include the opening cysteine and the closing phenylalanine or tryptophan. D genes are given only for firm matches. Clone size is given for some rows only: seen once, a few or many times, or a class if the clone is expanded.

TRBJ1-2	NA	TRBD1	TRBV30	CAWSGTLQGARGYIF	TGTGCCTGGAGCGGAACCCTACAGGGGGCGCGCGGCTACATCTTC
TRBJ2-1	NA	NA	TRBV7-3	CASSPTRSPGNEQFF	TGTGCCAGCAGCCCGACCCGGTCCCCGGGCAATGAGCAGTTCTTC
TRBJ2-5	NA	NA	TRBV11-2	CANSTRTGIGETQYF	TGTGCCAACAGCACAAGGACGGGGATAGGCGAGACCCAGTACTTC
TRBJ2-7	many	TRBD2	TRBV6-1	CASSEKAGETDEQYF	TGTGCCAGCAGTGAAAAAGCGGGAGAGACCGACGAGCAGTACTTC
TRBJ2-7	NA	TRBD1	TRBV4-2	CASSQLTGQGARQHF	TGTGCCAGCAGCCAACTCACTGGACAGGGGGCGCGCCAGCACTTC
TRBJ1-1	NA	NA	TRBV6-5	CASSYAGPGDEAEAFF	TGTGCCAGCAGTTACGCGGGACCCGGGGATGAGGCTGAAGCATTCTTT
TRBJ2-7	NA	NA	TRBV6-5	CTSSPNPLGTEQYF	TGTACCAGCTCGCCCAATCCCCTGGGGACCGAGCAGTACTTC
TRBJ2-1	once	TRBD2	TRBV10-2	CASRWEGIGQFF	TGCGCCAGCAGGTGGGAGGGGATTGGGCAGTTCTTC
TRBJ2-2	NA	NA	TRBV6-1	CASNKLRHANTGELFF	TGTGCCAGCAATAAACTACGGCACGCGAACACCGGGGAGCTGTTTTTT
TRBJ2-1	NA	NA	TRBV6-1	CASRTGINSYNEQFF	TGTGCCAGCAGGACGGGGATAAACTCCTACAATGAGCAGTTCTTC
TRBJ2-1	many	TRBD1	TRBV12-3/TRBV12-4	CASSYGRGNYNEQFF	TGTGCCAGCAGTTATGGCAGGGGGAACTACAATGAGCAGTTCTTC
TRBJ2-2	NA	NA	TRBV5-1	CASSLVSVSGGLFF	TGCGCCAGTAGCTTGGTTAGTGTTTCCGGGGGGCTGTTTTTT
TRBJ2-1	NA	TRBD1	TRBV6-5	CDSCTGGGIGGEQFF	TGTGACAGCTGTACAGGGGGCGGGATAGGTGGGGAGCAGTTCTTC
TRBJ2-7	NA	NA	TRBV11-2	CASSLGLFRLYEQYF	TGTGCCAGCAGCCTGGGGCTTTTCAGGCTCTACGAGCAGTACTTC
TRBJ1-5	NA	NA	TRBV28	CASNHGGFNQPQHF	TGTGCCAGCAACCACGGCGGATTCAATCAGCCCCAGCATTTT
TRBJ1-5	NA	NA	TRBV10-2	CASSFDSHNQSQHF	TGCGCCAGCAGTTTTGACTCGCACAATCAGTCCCAGCATTTT
TRBJ2-1	NA	NA	TRBV28	CANSAETRPSSYNEQFF	TGTGCCAACAGTGCTGAAACCCGACCGAGCTCCTACAATGAGCAGTTCTTC
TRBJ2-2	NA	NA	TRBV11-3	CASSLDANHGAAGELFF	TGTGCCAGCAGTTTAGATGCAAACCATGGGGCCGCCGGGGAGCTGTTTTTT
TRBJ1-5	many	NA	TRBV4-1	CASSHEGSGNQPQHF	TGCGCCAGCAGCCACGAGGGCAGCGGGAATCAGCCCCAGCATTTT
TRBJ2-7	NA	TRBD1	TRBV28	CASSLGPGQHQYEQYF	TGTGCTAGCAGTTTAGGACCGGGACAGCACCAATACGAGCAGTACTTC
TRBJ2-4	NA	NA	TRBV28	CTSSPLDVRIQYF	TGTACCAGCAGTCCCCTCGACGTACGCATTCAGTACTTC
TRBJ1-6	NA	NA	TRBV7-3	CASSLTGNSPLHF	TGTGCCAGCAGCTTAACGGGCAATTCACCCCTCCACTTT
TRBJ2-3	NA	NA	TRBV11-2	CASSFTGTTDTQYF	TGCGCCAGCAGCTTTACAGGGACCACAGATACGCAGTATTTT
TRBJ2-7	NA	NA	TRBV11-2	CASSYEWSSYEQYF	TGTGCCAGCAGCTACGAGTGGAGTTCCTACGAGCAGTACTTC
TRBJ2-1	NA	NA	TRBV10-1	CTSSESIYPLDEQFF	TGCACCAGCAGTGAGTCGATTTATCCCCTAGATGAGCAGTTCTTC
TRBJ2-3	NA	NA	TRBV5-1	CASRGQLDTQYF	TGCGCCAGCAGAGGACAGTTAGATACGCAGTATTTT
TRBJ2-5	many	TRBD1	TRBV6-6	CASSLVTGIETQYF	TGTGCCAGCAGTTTGGTGACAGGGATCGAGACCCAGTACTTC
TRBJ2-5	many	TRBD2	TRBV6-5	CASSPTQRGPRETQYF	TGTGCCAGCAGCCCCACCCAGCGGGGGCCCCGGGAGACCCAGTACTTC
TRBJ2-1	few	NA	TRBV6-5	CTSSYSRGDEQFF	TGTACCAGCAGTTACTCGAGAGGCGATGAGCAGTTCTTC
TRBJ1-1	NA	TRBD1	TRBV11-1	CASSGQGRNIEAFF	TGTGCCAGTAGCGGACAGGGCCGGAACATTGAAGCTTTCTTT
TRBJ2-1	once	NA	TRBV11-2	CAISLGGSSYNEQFF	TGTGCCATCAGCTTAGGGGGGAGCTCCTATAATGAGCAGTTCTTC
TRBJ1-1	NA	NA	TRBV6-2/TRBV6-3	CANSLGPNEAFF	TGTGCCAACAGTTTGGGACCGAATGAGGCTTTCTTT
TRBJ2-1	NA	TRBD2	TRBV11-2	CASSMLAGPGDEQFF	TGTGCCAGCAGCATGCTAGCGGGGCCTGGGGATGAGCAGTTCTTC
TRBJ1-4	NA	NA	TRBV28	CASSLLSGLGKLFF	TGTGCCAGCAGTTTATTGTCAGGACTAGGAAAACTGTTTTTT
TRBJ2-3	NA	TRBD2	TRBV5-6	CTSSSILWTPRSGRGRGTDTQYF	TGTACCAGCAGCTCCATCCTCTGGACACCACGCAGCGGGAGGGGTAGGGGCACAGATACGCAGTATTTT
TRBJ1-2	NA	NA	TRBV9	CASSARMAQGYTF	TGTGCCAGCAGCGCCCGCATGGCCCAGGGCTACACCTTC
TRBJ2-7	NA	TRBD2	TRBV6-5	CASSYYGRVGEQYF	TGTGCCAGCAGTTACTACGGGAGGGTCGGCGAGCAGTACTTC
TRBJ2-7	NA	NA	TRBV11-2	CASSLSGLSYEQCF	TGTGCCAGCAGCTTAAGCGGGTTATCCTATGAGCAGTGCTTC
TRBJ2-2	once	TRBD2	TRBV29-1	CSVEARLAGVAEELSF	TGCAGCGTTGAAGCCAGACTAGCGGGAGTCGCCGAGGAGCTGTCTTTT
TRBJ1-1	NA	NA	TRBV7-9	CASSPPFWTDRGTEAFF	TGTGCCAGCAGCCCACCTTTTTGGACGGATAGGGGTACTGAAGCTTTCTTT
TRBJ2-2	NA	NA	TRBV29-1	CSVEAAGWSSAVELFF	TGCAGCGTTGAAGCGGCAGGGTGGAGCTCGGCCGTGGAGCTGTTTTTT
TRBJ2-7	many	TRBD1	TRBV6-5	CASSIGDRGSYEQYF	TGTGCCAGCAGTATAGGGGACAGGGGCTCCTACGAGCAGTACTTC
TRBJ2-5	NA	NA	TRBV18	CASSPGDGRETQYF	TGTGCCAGCTCACCGGGGGACGGACGAGAGACCCAGTACTTC
TRBJ1-1	NA	NA	TRBV6-1	CASRGISAEAFF	TGTGCCAGCAGGGGGATATCGGCTGAAGCTTTCTTT
TRBJ2-1	NA	TRBD2	TRBV4-1	CASGQNSGSSYNEQFF	TGTGCCAGCGGCCAGAATAGCGGGAGTTCCTACAATGAGCAGTTCTTC
TRBJ2-1	few	NA	TRBV20-1	CSAREATSLLFF	TGCAGTGCTAGAGAAGCCACTAGCTTGCTGTTCTTC
TRBJ2-1	NA	TRBD2	TRBV11-3	CAYSLDQREAFSSYNEQLF	TGTGCCTACAGTTTAGATCAGCGGGAGGCGTTCAGCTCCTACAATGAGCAGTTATTC
TRBJ2-7	NA	NA	TRBV30	CAVGRLGYEQYF	TGTGCCGTGGGACGGTTAGGCTACGAGCAGTACTTC
TRBJ2-1	NA	NA	TRBV11-2	CTSSLGVGVEQFF	TGCACCAGCAGCTTAGGGGTGGGAGTTGAGCAGTTCTTC
TRBJ2-7	NA	TRBD2	TRBV11-2	CTSSDSGNSYNEQYF	TGTACCAGCAGCGATAGCGGGAACTCCTACAATGAGCAGTACTTC
TRBJ1-1	NA	NA	TRBV11-2	CTSSLEYGVTEAFF	TGTACCAGCAGTTTAGAGTACGGCGTCACTGAAGCTTTCTTC
TRBJ1-1	NA	TRBD1	TRBV29-1	CSVTDRGYTEAFF	TGCAGTGTAACGGACAGGGGGTACACTGAAGCTTTCTTT
TRBJ2-1	NA	NA	TRBV4-2	CASSQDLGGGGERFF	TGTGCTAGCAGCCAAGACTTAGGGGGGGGCGGTGAGCGGTTCTTC
TRBJ2-5	NA	TRBD2	TRBV11-2	CASPLTVGEGETQYF	TGTGCCAGCCCGCTAACGGTCGGGGAGGGAGAGACCCAGTACTTC
TRBJ2-2	NA	NA	TRBV30	CAWSVMVTGELFF	TGTGCCTGGAGTGTCATGGTTACCGGGGAGTTGTTTTTT
TRBJ2-5	few	TRBD1	TRBV28	CASSLYTGGLQETQYF	TGTGCCAGCAGCCTTTATACAGGGGGCTTACAAGAGACCCAGTACTTC
TRBJ2-5	many	NA	TRBV5-6	CASSFIPSGAQYF	TGTGCCAGCAGCTTCATCCCTTCGGGGGCCCAGTACTTC
TRBJ2-7	NA	NA	TRBV10-3	CAINASRTSYEQYF	TGTGCCATCAATGCTAGCAGGACGTCCTACGAGCAGTACTTC
TRBJ2-3	NA	NA	TRBV6-4	CASAWVGPGTDTHYF	NA
TRBJ2-5	many	NA	TRBV14	CASSQERETQYF	TGTGCCAGCAGCCAAGAGAGAGAGACCCAGTACTTC